This record covers a single T cell receptor beta chain. With 5 bases clipped from V and 2 bases from J, the junction kept 5 bases outside the gene matches. CDR3 size: 16 residues. Germline-derived CDR1 and CDR2 are MNHNY and SVGAGI (reference sequence). This record belongs to a study of blood T cell repertoires in COVID-19. Study information: There were acute and convalescent COVID-19 samples, and they came from the United States, Italy and Spain.

In the study's own analysis: Reference gene primers were amplified, and this amplification served to estimate nucleated cell counts. TCRdb's table, derived via immunoSEQ multiplex PCR, lists solely in-frame clones and lacks some. That table supplies the V and J calls and clone size; D and trimming were determined from the DNA. The data contain tens of thousands of clones, 80% of them singletons. This TCR was recovered from an elderly man with active or convalescent COVID-19. V is TRBV6-6 and J is TRBJ2-5; TRBD2 matches 13 bases. Sequenced: peripheral blood. The CDR3 DNA reads TGTGCCAGCAGTACGGGACTAGCGGGGACTCAAGAGACCCAGTACTTC. Protein product: CASSTGLAGTQETQYF.